This is a list of T cell receptor beta chains from one sample in a study of relationships among human T cell subsets. In TCRdb, the multiplex PCR reads were re-called with MiXCR into one record per CDR3 protein. The sample has some 7,000 distinct CDR3 sequences, around 64% seen once. The sequenced sample was naive and transitional (CD45RA+) T cells sorted from blood. All receptors come from a man aged 35 to 55 in good health. Each CDR3 is given with its conserved first and last residue. The D gene is left open where the match is weak. Rows may omit the clone size; those that give it use once, few, many or a size class.

v_call	d_call	j_call	clone_size	cdr3_aa	cdr3_nt
TRBV5-1	TRBD1	TRBJ2-3	-	CASSRTGAETDTQYF	TGCGCCAGCAGCAGGACAGGGGCTGAGACAGATACGCAGTATTTT
TRBV10-1	TRBD2	TRBJ2-3	-	CASSSQRGSTDTQYF	TGCGCCAGCAGTAGTCAGCGGGGGAGCACAGATACGCAGTATTTT
TRBV29-1	-	TRBJ2-7	few	CSARTAPYEQYF	TGCAGCGCTAGGACGGCCCCCTACGAGCAGTACTTC
TRBV20-1	-	TRBJ2-3	-	CSARSLTDTQYF	TGCAGTGCTAGAAGTCTCACAGATACGCAGTATTTT
TRBV7-9	TRBD1	TRBJ1-6	-	CASSLADRTNSPLHF	TGTGCCAGCAGCTTAGCGGACAGGACCAATTCACCCCTCCACTTT
TRBV30	TRBD1	TRBJ2-6	few	CAWRRQGSGANVLTF	TGTGCCTGGAGGAGACAGGGCTCTGGGGCCAACGTCCTGACTTTC
TRBV7-9	-	TRBJ2-5	-	CACSFSSVFQETQYF	TGTGCCTGCAGCTTTTCTAGCGTTTTCCAAGAGACCCAGTACTTC
TRBV14	TRBD1	TRBJ1-2	once	CASSPDRQYGYTF	TGTGCCAGCAGCCCGGACAGGCAATATGGCTACACCTTC
TRBV11-2	-	TRBJ2-7	-	CASSRGGTSSYEQYF	TGTGCCAGCAGCCGGGGAGGTACCAGCTCCTACGAGCAGTACTTC
TRBV7-8	TRBD1	TRBJ1-3	-	CASSLGLGQGLYF	TGTGCCAGCAGCTTAGGTCTCGGACAGGGTCTCTATTTT
TRBV10-2	TRBD1	TRBJ1-2	few	CASRDRRVYGYTF	TGCGCCAGCAGGGACAGGCGGGTCTATGGCTACACCTTC
TRBV7-9	TRBD1	TRBJ1-1	-	CASSPGTGGFTEAFF	TGTGCCAGCAGTCCCGGGACAGGGGGTTTCACTGAAGCTTTCTTT
TRBV28	-	TRBJ2-3	-	CASREGLADTQYF	TGTGCCAGCAGAGAGGGACTTGCAGATACGCAGTATTTT
TRBV19	-	TRBJ2-3	few	CASSTHLAPDTQYF	TGTGCCAGTAGTACCCACCTAGCGCCAGATACGCAGTATTTT
TRBV27	-	TRBJ2-3	-	CASSLRGPDTQYF	TGTGCCAGCAGTTTGAGGGGTCCAGATACGCAGTATTTT
TRBV28	-	TRBJ1-1	-	CASSTLPRNTEAFF	TGTGCCAGCAGTACCCTACCTAGGAACACTGAAGCTTTCTTT
TRBV14	TRBD2	TRBJ2-1	-	CASSRTSGGVYNEQFF	TGTGCCAGCAGCCGGACCAGCGGGGGGGTTTACAATGAGCAGTTCTTC
TRBV10-3	TRBD1	TRBJ1-2	few	CAISDPDRDYYGYTF	TGTGCCATCAGTGACCCAGACAGGGACTACTATGGCTACACCTTC
TRBV11-2	-	TRBJ2-7	-	CASSLEVFWEQYF	TGTGCCAGCAGCTTAGAGGTCTTCTGGGAGCAGTACTTC
TRBV6-6	-	TRBJ1-1	-	CATLLAGPEGTEAFF	TGTGCCACCCTACTGGCAGGCCCGGAGGGCACTGAAGCTTTCTTT
TRBV30	-	TRBJ1-5	-	CAWSVYGNQPQHF	TGTGCCTGGAGTGTATATGGCAATCAGCCCCAGCATTTT
TRBV27	-	TRBJ2-3	-	CASSFRGLGADTQYF	TGTGCCAGCAGTTTTCGAGGCCTTGGTGCGGATACGCAGTATTTT
TRBV14	TRBD2	TRBJ2-1	-	CASSQGAASGRIIYNEQFF	TGTGCCAGCAGCCAAGGAGCGGCTAGCGGGAGGATCATTTACAATGAGCAGTTCTTC
TRBV6-5	-	TRBJ2-3	-	CASRNRESTDTQYF	TGTGCCAGCAGAAACAGGGAAAGCACAGATACGCAGTATTTT
TRBV28	-	TRBJ1-5	few	CASSFSGHGQPQHF	TGTGCCAGCAGTTTCTCCGGACACGGGCAGCCCCAGCATTTT
TRBV13	-	TRBJ2-3	few	CASSWRAPDTQYF	TGTGCCAGCAGCTGGCGAGCCCCAGATACGCAGTATTTT
TRBV27	TRBD2	TRBJ2-5	-	CASSAGTNLQETQYF	TGTGCCAGCAGTGCTGGGACTAACCTCCAAGAGACCCAGTACTTC
TRBV19	-	TRBJ2-3	-	CASSPQDWAIGDTQYF	TGTGCCAGTAGTCCCCAGGACTGGGCCATAGGAGATACGCAGTATTTT
TRBV4-1	-	TRBJ2-5	few	CASSQPFETQYF	TGCGCCAGCAGCCAGCCGTTCGAGACCCAGTACTTC
TRBV20-1	-	TRBJ1-1	-	CSARDLGTLNTEAFF	TGCAGTGCTAGAGATCTTGGGACCCTGAACACTGAAGCTTTCTTT
TRBV28	TRBD2	TRBJ2-1	once	CASSLILGLAGVDDNEQFF	TGTGCCAGCAGTTTAATCCTGGGACTAGCGGGAGTCGACGACAATGAGCAGTTCTTC
TRBV12-3/TRBV12-4	-	TRBJ2-5	-	CASSLAQISETQYF	TGTGCCAGCAGTTTAGCGCAGATTTCGGAGACCCAGTACTTC
TRBV11-2	TRBD2	TRBJ2-3	few	CASSLGGLLAGNYTDTQYF	TGTGCCAGCAGCTTAGGGGGGCTACTAGCGGGGAATTACACAGATACGCAGTATTTT
TRBV2	-	TRBJ2-5	-	CASSPGRAQETQYF	TGTGCCAGCAGCCCTGGGCGGGCCCAAGAGACCCAGTACTTC
TRBV6-1	-	TRBJ2-3	-	CASSETGAGTDTQYF	TGTGCCAGCAGTGAAACGGGCGCCGGCACAGATACGCAGTATTTT
TRBV28	-	TRBJ2-1	-	CASRSTGESYNEQFF	TGTGCCAGCAGAAGCACAGGAGAGTCTTACAATGAGCAGTTCTTC